Each of the 8 T cell receptor beta chains below was sequenced from the same sample in a study of blood T cell repertoires in COVID-19. The repertoire was sequenced with immunoSEQ multiplex PCR; TCRdb's copy has only in-frame clones and lacks some. Found here are around 250,000 clones, roughly nine tenths of them singletons; the top ten hold around 9%. Specimen: peripheral blood. The receptors come from a man aged 40-50 years with active or convalescent COVID-19.

This chain uses TRBV5-6 with TRBJ2-4; 7 bases line up with TRBD2. V lost 1 base, J lost 6 bases, and 4 bases stayed unmatched. Germline V gives CDR1 SGHDT, CDR2 YYEEEE. The CDR3 has 14 residues. CDR3 nucleotides: TGTGCCAGCAGCTTGAAGGGGAGGGGAAACATTCAGTACTTC. This translates into CASSLKGRGNIQYF.

This clone appeared a single time. The chain carries TRBV3-1 (or the pseudogene TRBV3-2) and TRBJ1-1; 7 bases agree with TRBD1. Trimming took 1 base from V and 6 from J; bases not matched to a gene: 8. Per germline, CDR1 LGHDT and CDR2 YNNKEL (reference sequence). CDR3 size: 15 residues. The CDR3 spells CASSQGNRGYAEAFF. Here the CDR3 DNA reads TGTGCCAGCAGCCAAGGCAACAGGGGTTACGCTGAAGCTTTCTTT.

The V gene is TRBV24-1, the J gene TRBJ1-1; D might be TRBD1 (5 bases). CDR1 is KGHDR and CDR2 is SFDVKD in the germline V gene. The CDR3 is 11 residues long. V lost 4 bases, J lost 11 bases, and 10 bases lay in between. CDR3 nucleotides: TGTGCCACCAGTGACCATGGGGGGGCTTTCTTT. Translation gives CATSDHGGAFF.

The chain employs TRBV6-1 and TRBJ1-2; D perhaps matches TRBD1 (6 bases). The length of the CDR3 is 14 residues. The germline V gene has CDR1 MNHNS and CDR2 SASEGT. Trimming left V 6 bases short and J 7 bases short, with 18 bases between. The CDR3 reads CASSQTGNLGGYTF. The CDR3 DNA reads as TGTGCCAGCAGCCAAACAGGGAACCTCGGTGGCTACACCTTC.

The chain recombines TRBV9 with TRBJ2-1, with TRBD2 matching 12 bases. The trim removed 4 bases at V and 0 bases at J, leaving 8 bases unmatched. Germline V gene sequence: CDR1 SGDLS, CDR2 YYNGEE. The CDR3 runs to 18 residues. DNA of the CDR3: TGTGCCAGCAGCCCTAGCGGGGGGGCTTGGAGCTCCTACAATGAGCAGTTCTTC. Its translation: CASSPSGGAWSSYNEQFF.

This clone has just one count. The rearrangement uses TRBV9 and TRBJ2-5, with 7 bases that match TRBD2. V lost 0 bases to trimming and J lost 5 bases; unmatched junction nucleotides: 13. Germline V CDR1 and CDR2: SGDLS, YYNGEE. This CDR3 spans 17 amino acids. In DNA, the CDR3 is TGTGCCAGCAGCGTAGATGAAGTGCGAGCGGGGAGGGAGACCCAGTACTTC. Amino acids: CASSVDEVRAGRETQYF.

V gene TRBV5-1 combines with J gene TRBJ2-1, with 9 bases fitting TRBD2. CDR3 length: 14 residues. CDR1 SGHRS and CDR2 YFSETQ come from the germline V gene. V gave up 6 bases and J gave up 8 bases; unmatched junction bases: 9. The DNA for the CDR3 is TGCGCCAGCAACGTAGCGGGAGTCATCGATGAGCAGTTCTTC. Its translation: CASNVAGVIDEQFF.

The rearrangement uses TRBV5-4 and TRBJ2-3; 9 bases align to TRBD1. Germline CDR1 reads SGHNT; CDR2 reads YYREEE (reference sequence). V lost 2 bases and J lost 2; bases outside the gene matches: 12. This CDR3 spans 18 amino acids. CDR3 nucleotides: TGTGCCAGCAGCTTCAGAAGGAGGACAGGGGTCTACACAGATACGCAGTATTTT. It codes for CASSFRRRTGVYTDTQYF.